Below are 30 T cell receptor beta chains sequenced from a single sample in a study of cytomegalovirus exposure and HLA in healthy donors. PCR employed 60 Vbeta and 13 Jbeta primers. The repertoire was sequenced with immunoSEQ multiplex PCR; TCRdb's copy has only in-frame clones and lacks some. The sample yields approximately 240,000 clones, about 80% seen once. The source material was PBMCs. The receptor source for this set is an older woman in good health and CMV-seropositive.

This clone was observed a few times. CDR3 DNA sequence: TGTGCCATCAGTGAGTCGGGACGGCTAGGCGGGGAAGGCTACACCTTC. Encoded protein: CAISESGRLGGEGYTF. This chain connects TRBV10-3 to TRBJ1-2; possibly TRBD1 for D (5 bases). Trimming took 0 bases from V and 8 from J, leaving 19 bases between them. The CDR3 has 16 residues. Germline-derived CDR1 and CDR2 are ENHRY and SYGVKD.

The CDR3 DNA follows: TGTGCCAGCAGCTTGGACGAGCGGGGGGGCCTTTCCTACAATGAGCAGTTCTTC. Amino acids: CASSLDERGGLSYNEQFF. J is TRBJ2-1 and V is TRBV5-6; 10 nucleotides align to TRBD2. Germline loops: CDR1 SGHDT, CDR2 YYEEEE. The V and J ends lost 0 bases and 1 base, in that order; junction bases with no gene match: 7. This CDR3 spans 18 amino acids.

The chain couples TRBV18 to TRBJ1-1, with D possibly being TRBD1 (6 bases). The germline V and J ends were trimmed by 6 bases and 3 bases, with 14 bases remaining between them. This CDR3 has 14 amino acids. Germline lookup yields CDR1 KGHSH and CDR2 LQKENI. The CDR3 nucleotides are TGTGCCAGCTCCCCGGCGGCAGGGGACACTGAAGCTTTCTTT. It is translated as CASSPAAGDTEAFF.

The chain links TRBV6-6 to TRBJ2-2; D possibly corresponds to TRBD2 (6 bases). This CDR3 is 13 amino acids long. Germline V CDR1 and CDR2: MNHNY, SVGAGI (reference sequence). V was clipped by 11 bases and J by 0 bases, with 10 bases between them. The CDR3 DNA reads as TGTGCCGCGACGGGGGCGAACACCGGGGAGCTGTTTTTT. It yields the protein CAATGANTGELFF.

This CDR3 is CASSVDGNEQFF. The CDR3, as DNA: TGTGCCAGCAGCGTAGACGGGAATGAGCAGTTCTTC. The genes are TRBV9 and TRBJ2-1, with unresolved D. Per the germline V gene, CDR1 is SGDLS and CDR2 is YYNGEE. This CDR3 has 12 amino acids. The V end lost 0 bases, the J end lost 7 bases, and 5 bases lay between the germline ends.

The V and J genes are TRBV29-1 and TRBJ2-3, with TRBD1 matching 7 bases. This CDR3 spans 14 amino acids. Germline values: CDR1 SQVTM, CDR2 ANQGSEA. Trimming at V came to 4 bases and at J to 3 bases, leaving 7 bases not matched to a gene. In DNA, the CDR3 is TGCAGCGTTGTGGCAGGGGGACAAACAGATACGCAGTATTTT. Its translation is CSVVAGGQTDTQYF.

CDR3 bases: TGTGCCACCAGCAGAGAACCAGGGAGGTACACTGAAGCTTTCTTT. Translated, it gives CATSREPGRYTEAFF. The rearrangement uses TRBV15 and TRBJ1-1; maybe TRBD1 (5 bases). The V gene's germline CDR1 is LNHNV and CDR2 YYDKDF (reference sequence). V lost 0 bases, J lost 3 bases, and 11 bases lay in between. The length of the CDR3 is 15 residues. Looking up the rest from reference TRBV15 and TRBJ1-1 gives the full variable domain: DAMVIQNPRYQVTQFGKPVTLSCSQTLNHNVMYWYQQKSSQAPKLLFHYYDKDFNNEADTPDNFQSRRPNTSFCFLDIRSPGLGDTAMYLCATSREPGRYTEAFFGQGTRLTVV.

The chain couples TRBV5-1 to TRBJ1-3; 8 bases align to TRBD1. Germline loops: CDR1 SGHRS, CDR2 YFSETQ. The J segment lost 2 bases and the V segment lost 2 bases, leaving 0 bases of the junction unmatched. The CDR3 contains 14 residues. The CDR3 loop is CASSLQGAGNTIYF. CDR3 in DNA: TGCGCCAGCAGCTTACAGGGGGCTGGAAACACCATATATTTT.

The chain is built from TRBV19 and TRBJ1-2; D may be TRBD1 (5 bases). Germline loops: CDR1 LNHDA, CDR2 SQIVND (reference sequence). The CDR3 spans 12 residues. The V gene lost 3 bases and the J gene lost 7 bases, with 9 bases spanning the gap. CDR3 nucleotide sequence: TGTGCCAGTAGTATGAGCAGGGCTGGCTACACCTTC. Protein product: CASSMSRAGYTF.

A few counts support this clone. The chain recombines TRBV5-6 with TRBJ2-7; D is perhaps TRBD1 (8 bases). Germline CDR1 reads SGHDT; CDR2 reads YYEEEE. There are 14 residues in the CDR3. V was cut by 5 bases and J by 1 base, with 13 bases left in between. DNA for the CDR3: TGTGCCAGCAGAACAGGGGGGGGTTCCTACGAGCAGTACTTC. This gives the protein CASRTGGGSYEQYF. The full variable domain, completed using reference TRBV5-6 and TRBJ2-7, is DAGVTQSPTHLIKTRGQQVTLRCSPKSGHDTVSWYQQALGQGPQFIFQYYEEEERQRGNFPDRFSGHQFPNYSSELNVNALLLGDSALYLCASRTGGGSYEQYFGPGTRLTVT.

This rearrangement joins TRBV2 to TRBJ1-4, with TRBD1 as a possible D gene (5 bases). This CDR3 region has 15 residues. V lost 4 bases and J 0 bases, leaving 9 bases between the germline ends. From germline, CDR1 is SNHLY and CDR2 FYNNEI. The CDR3 loop is CASSVQATTNEKLFF. CDR3 in DNA: TGTGCCAGCAGTGTACAGGCAACAACTAATGAAAAACTGTTTTTT.

The chain has TRBV5-5 and TRBJ2-5; maybe TRBD1 (6 bases). V was shortened by 1 base and J by 4 bases, with 11 bases between the two germline ends. In germline, CDR1 is SGHKS, CDR2 YYEKEE (reference sequence). There are 14 residues in the CDR3. The CDR3 DNA is TGTGCCAGCAGCTTGACAGGGTTGATAGAGACCCAGTACTTC. It yields the protein CASSLTGLIETQYF.

This clone turned up a few times. V gene TRBV28 combines with J gene TRBJ1-5; 7 bases are a match to TRBD1. Germline V lookup: CDR1 MDHEN, CDR2 SYDVKM. The length of the CDR3 is 14 residues. J lost 3 bases, V lost 8 bases, and 7 bases had no gene match. CDR3 nucleotide sequence: TGTGCCAGCGGGACAGCCCAGTCCAATCAGCCCCAGCATTTT. Residues: CASGTAQSNQPQHF.

CDR3 in DNA: TGTGCCAGCACCGGGGTGGCAGATACGCAGTATTTT. It is translated as CASTGVADTQYF. The chain uses TRBV7-6 and TRBJ2-3; D is perhaps TRBD2 (5 bases). The CDR3 has 12 amino acids. Germline V gene lookup returns CDR1 SGHVS and CDR2 FNYEAQ. V was shortened by 7 bases and J by 4 bases, with 9 bases between the two germline ends. The entire variable domain, with the rest obtained from reference TRBV7-6 and TRBJ2-3, is as follows: GAGVSQSPRYKVTKRGQDVALRCDPISGHVSLYWYRQALGQGPEFLTYFNYEAQQDKSGLPNDRFSAERPEGSISTLTIQRTEQRDSAMYRCASTGVADTQYFGPGTRLTVL.

In its sample, this clone was seen a few times. This sequence joins TRBV7-8 and TRBJ2-1; D unresolved. Trimming removed 4 bases at V and 7 bases at J, with 8 bases between. Germline CDR1 and CDR2: SGHVS and FQNEAQ. CDR3 length: 12 residues. Here the CDR3 reads CASSSQRNEQFF. CDR3 DNA sequence: TGTGCCAGCAGCTCGCAGAGGAATGAGCAGTTCTTC.

This clone was detected only a few times. The chain employs TRBV6-4 and TRBJ1-5; D not certain. This CDR3 has 15 residues. V was trimmed by 2 bases and J by 0 bases, leaving 8 bases between them. The V gene's germline CDR1 is MRHNA and CDR2 SNTAGT. The CDR3 protein is CASSDQANSNQPQHF. CDR3 DNA sequence: TGTGCCAGCAGTGACCAGGCAAATAGCAATCAGCCCCAGCATTTT.

A note on this clone: The sample holds other DNA sequences that translate to the same CDR3. This sequence joins TRBV5-1 and TRBJ2-1, with 7 bases identical to TRBD1. The CDR3 sequence is 15 residues long. V dropped 1 base and J dropped 0; count of bases not matched to a gene: 1. CDR1 and CDR2 from the germline V gene are SGHRS and YFSETQ. In nucleotides, the CDR3 is TGCGCCAGCAGCTTGTCAGGGGGCTCCTACAATGAGCAGTTCTTC. It is translated as CASSLSGGSYNEQFF. Combining the CDR3 with reference TRBV5-1 and TRBJ2-1 gives the whole variable domain KAGVTQTPRYLIKTRGQQVTLSCSPISGHRSVSWYQQTPGQGLQFLFEYFSETQRNKGNFPGRFSGRQFSNSRSEMNVSTLELGDSALYLCASSLSGGSYNEQFFGPGTRLTVL.

This clone turned up a few times. V and J are TRBV18 and TRBJ1-5; 8 bases line up with TRBD1. Trimming cost V 4 bases and J 0 bases; bases outside gene matches: 2. CDR3 length: 15 residues. The germline CDR1 and CDR2 sequences are KGHSH and LQKENI. CDR3 residues: CASSQDRASNQPQHF. In nucleotides, the CDR3 is TGTGCCAGCTCACAGGACAGGGCTAGCAATCAGCCCCAGCATTTT.

This sequence joins TRBV15 and TRBJ1-1, with unresolved D. Germline lookup yields CDR1 LNHNV and CDR2 YYDKDF (reference sequence). The CDR3 runs 14 residues. The V and J ends lost 0 bases and 7 bases respectively, with 12 bases between them. The DNA for the CDR3 is TGTGCCACCAGCAGAGATCGGAGCCAAGATGAAGCTTTCTTT. It encodes CATSRDRSQDEAFF.

This chain joins TRBV7-2 and TRBJ1-5, with D unclear. Germline values: CDR1 SGHTA, CDR2 FQGNSA. V lost 0 bases, J lost 6 bases, and 6 bases lay in between. The CDR3 consists of 13 residues. The CDR3 bases are TGTGCCAGCAGCTTAGCGTCGAGTCAGCCCCAGCATTTT. Translation gives CASSLASSQPQHF.

The chain has TRBV6-1 and TRBJ1-2; the D gene is possibly TRBD1 (6 bases). The CDR3 is 13 amino acids. V dropped 6 bases and J dropped 5 bases, with 13 bases sitting between them. Looked up from germline, CDR1 is MNHNS and CDR2 is SASEGT. The DNA for the CDR3 is TGTGCCAGCAGATCCGTACAGGGATATGGCTACACCTTC. This translates into CASRSVQGYGYTF.

The chain is built from TRBV15 and TRBJ2-3; D unresolved. V was shortened by 0 bases and J by 1 base, with 2 bases between the two germline ends. CDR1 and CDR2 from the germline V gene are LNHNV and YYDKDF (reference sequence). The CDR3 has 13 residues. The CDR3 DNA follows: TGTGCCACCAGCAGAGACGGCACAGATACGCAGTATTTT. This gives the protein CATSRDGTDTQYF.

This chain uses TRBV18 with TRBJ1-2; D perhaps matches TRBD1 (6 bases). Germline CDR1 reads KGHSH; CDR2 reads LQKENI. This CDR3 contains 19 residues. Between the trimmed V and J ends, which lost 5 bases and 2 bases, there was a span of 27 bases. CDR3 amino acids: CASSSQTPGQTALNYGYTF. CDR3 in DNA: TGTGCCAGCTCAAGCCAGACTCCGGGACAAACAGCTCTCAACTATGGCTACACCTTC.

The chain has TRBV19 and TRBJ1-2; 7 bases agree with TRBD1. V lost 9 bases, J lost 4 bases, and 14 bases stayed unmatched. Germline lookup yields CDR1 LNHDA and CDR2 SQIVND (reference sequence). CDR3 size: 15 residues. The chain's CDR3 is CASLGPGQNPYGYTF. The CDR3 DNA reads TGTGCCAGCCTCGGTCCGGGACAGAACCCCTATGGCTACACCTTC.

The rearrangement uses TRBV18 and TRBJ2-7; TRBD2 matches at 8 bases. This CDR3 is built from 15 residues. Germline CDR1 and CDR2: KGHSH and LQKENI. The ends lost 3 bases at V and 2 bases at J; junction bases unmatched: 6. The CDR3 DNA follows: TGTGCCAGCTCACCTCTAGCGGGTCAAACCTACGAGCAGTACTTC. Amino acid sequence: CASSPLAGQTYEQYF.

The gene calls are TRBV7-9 and TRBJ1-2, with TRBD1 identical over 10 bases. Trimming took 1 base from V and 8 from J; bases not matched to a gene: 7. The CDR3 has 15 residues. The germline CDR1 and CDR2 sequences are SEHNR and FQNEAQ (reference sequence). The CDR3 protein is CASSLEPGQGYGYTF. DNA for the CDR3: TGTGCCAGCAGCTTAGAACCGGGACAGGGGTACGGCTACACCTTC.

In its sample, this clone was seen once. The V gene is TRBV12-5, the J gene TRBJ2-5, with D tentatively TRBD2 (5 bases). The J call could be wrong; TRBJ2-7 is a better fit for the DNA end. The germline V gene has CDR1 LGHNT and CDR2 FRNRAP. CDR3 size: 13 residues. The chain's CDR3 is CASGSSGVYEQYF. CDR3 nucleotides: TGTGCTAGTGGTTCTTCCGGGGTCTACGAGCAGTACTTC.

The chain links TRBV9 to TRBJ1-5; 7 bases are a match to TRBD1. CDR3 length equals 13 residues. Germline loops: CDR1 SGDLS, CDR2 YYNGEE. V lost 4 bases and J lost 8; bases outside the gene matches: 6. The CDR3 coding sequence is TGTGCCAGCAGCTTAGGGGGCCCGGAGCCCCAGCATTTT. This translates into CASSLGGPEPQHF.

The chain is built from TRBV9 and TRBJ1-1; 10 nucleotides match TRBD1. CDR1 SGDLS and CDR2 YYNGEE come from the germline V gene. This CDR3 spans 14 amino acids. V lost 2 bases to trimming and J lost 4 bases; unmatched junction nucleotides: 2. Written as DNA, the CDR3 is TGTGCCAGCAGCGTCAGGACAGGGGGCACTGAAGCTTTCTTT. Protein product: CASSVRTGGTEAFF.

This chain links TRBV7-2 with TRBJ1-1, with 7 bases identical to TRBD1. The CDR3 has 15 amino acids. Germline V gene sequence: CDR1 SGHTA, CDR2 FQGNSA. V lost 5 bases, J lost 0 bases, and 6 bases stayed unmatched. In DNA form, the CDR3 reads TGTGCCAGCAGCCGCCCGGGACAGATGAACACTGAAGCTTTCTTT. This gives the protein CASSRPGQMNTEAFF.